The T cell receptor beta chain described here comes from a study of T cells in Graves' hyperthyroidism and ophthalmopathy. Study-level findings and limits: Clonotypes that were expanded in thyroid above 0.001 mostly appeared in blood too.

The CDR3 regions of TCR beta were amplified from RNA transcripts. TCR CDR3 regions were first amplified by RT-PCR with HTBI primers. TCRdb re-called the multiplex PCR reads through MiXCR, storing one row per CDR3 protein. The sample shows approximately 370,000 distinct CDR3 sequences, more than 13% of them seen only once. Diagnosis relied on clinical symptoms, serum thyroxine and TRAb, thyroid ultrasound and orbital computed tomography. V was pared by 5 bases and J by 0 bases, with 8 bases of the junction left unmatched. Germline values: CDR1 MDHEN, CDR2 SYDVKM. This CDR3 has 16 residues. This clonotype was seen ten or more times. The antigen remains unidentified.

This clonotype originated in a woman between 25 and 40 years old with Graves' hyperthyroidism. The genes are TRBV28 and TRBJ1-1, with TRBD1 matching 8 bases. Sequencing was performed on blood. Here the CDR3 DNA reads TGTGCCAGCAGTCCTCGGACAGGGCGGATGAACACTGAAGCTTTCTTT. Its translation: CASSPRTGRMNTEAFF.